This TCR beta chain was identified in a study of blood T cell repertoires in COVID-19. Background on the study: Collection of acute and convalescent COVID-19 samples took place in the United States, Italy and Spain.

The CDR3 runs to 17 residues. The germline V gene encodes CDR1 MGHRA and CDR2 YSYEKL. Trimming removed 1 base from V and 4 bases from J; junction bases left unmatched: 9. Sequencing used immunoSEQ multiplex PCR; TCRdb keeps in-frame clones, though not all of them. The top ten clones hold about 1.6% of a sample with about 260,000 clones, more than 75% of them seen once. This TCR was recovered from a woman aged 40 to 55 who had recovered from COVID-19. The J gene is TRBJ2-5, the V gene TRBV4-1; 10 bases are a match to TRBD1. The sequenced sample consisted of peripheral blood. In nucleotides, the CDR3 is TGCGCCAGCAGCCAAGGCTCCCCGGGACAGGGGACAGAGACCCAGTACTTC. Residues: CASSQGSPGQGTETQYF.